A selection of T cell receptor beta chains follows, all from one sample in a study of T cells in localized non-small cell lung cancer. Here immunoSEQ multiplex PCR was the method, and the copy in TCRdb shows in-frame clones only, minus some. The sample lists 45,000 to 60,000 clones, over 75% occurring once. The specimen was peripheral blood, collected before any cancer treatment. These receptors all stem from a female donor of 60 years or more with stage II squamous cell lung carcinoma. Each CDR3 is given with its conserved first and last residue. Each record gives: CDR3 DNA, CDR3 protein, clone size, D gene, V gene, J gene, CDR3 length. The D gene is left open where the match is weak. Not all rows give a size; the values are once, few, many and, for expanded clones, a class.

TGTGCCAGCAGTGAACGCCCCCAACTACTCAATGAGCAGTTCTTC	CASSERPQLLNEQFF	NA	NA	TRBV2	TRBJ2-1	15
TGTGCCAGCAGCGTAGAGGGGGAATGGCGAAATGAGCAGTTCTTC	CASSVEGEWRNEQFF	NA	NA	TRBV9	TRBJ2-1	15
TGTGCCATTTACAGGGAAGCTGAGACCTTC	CAIYREAETF	NA	NA	TRBV6-1	TRBJ1-2	10
TGTGCCAGCAGCCACCGGGACAGCACTGAAGCTTTCTTT	CASSHRDSTEAFF	NA	TRBD1	TRBV7-3	TRBJ1-1	13
TGTGCCAGCAGCTTCTCCGGGAGCTCCTACGAGCAGTACTTC	CASSFSGSSYEQYF	NA	NA	TRBV13	TRBJ2-7	14
TGTGCCAGCAGCAACACCTACGAGCAGTACTTC	CASSNTYEQYF	NA	NA	TRBV7-2	TRBJ2-7	11
TGTGCCAGCAGCCCTACAGGGATAGTGACTGGAAACACCATATATTTT	CASSPTGIVTGNTIYF	NA	NA	TRBV5-6	TRBJ1-3	16
TGTGCCAGTAGAAATGTGAGGCAGCCCAATCAGCCCCAGCATTTT	CASRNVRQPNQPQHF	NA	NA	TRBV19	TRBJ1-5	15
TGTGCCTGGAGTGACCGGCAGGGGAGGGATGAAAAACTGTTTTTT	CAWSDRQGRDEKLFF	few	NA	TRBV30	TRBJ1-4	15
TGTGTCATCAGTGAGGGCGGGACAGGCTACACCTTC	CVISEGGTGYTF	NA	NA	TRBV10-3	TRBJ1-2	12
TGTGCCAGCAGCACCGGGACTCTTCACACAGATACGCAGTATTTT	CASSTGTLHTDTQYF	NA	NA	TRBV7-9	TRBJ2-3	15
TGTGCCAGCAGCTTAGCGATGGGGCGAGATGAAAAACTGTTTTTT	CASSLAMGRDEKLFF	NA	NA	TRBV7-9	TRBJ1-4	15
TGTGCCAGCAGCTTAGCGCGGGAGACCCAGTACTTC	CASSLARETQYF	few	NA	TRBV7-9	TRBJ2-5	12
TGTGCCAGTACTGGCCGGGACAGGGGGCGAAGGGGGAACACTGAAGCTTTCTTT	CASTGRDRGRRGNTEAFF	NA	TRBD1	TRBV19	TRBJ1-1	18
TGTGCCAGCAGTGAAGTCAGGAGCACCGGGGAGCTGTTTTTT	CASSEVRSTGELFF	NA	NA	TRBV2	TRBJ2-2	14
TGTGCCAGCACCGTGAGGCCAGGGAACACTGAAGCTTTCTTT	CASTVRPGNTEAFF	NA	NA	TRBV28	TRBJ1-1	14
TGTGCCACCAGCAGAGATAGGGGAAACCGAAATGAAAAACTGTTTTTT	CATSRDRGNRNEKLFF	NA	NA	TRBV15	TRBJ1-4	16
TGTGCCAGCAGTTCGAGCTTCGGCGGGGAGCTGTTTTTT	CASSSSFGGELFF	NA	NA	TRBV6-5	TRBJ2-2	13
TGTGCCAGCAGTGAAAGGCAAGGAATCCTCTACGAGCAGTACTTC	CASSERQGILYEQYF	NA	NA	TRBV25-1	TRBJ2-7	15
TGCGCCAGCAGCTTGGGGCAGGGTCGGCGTTTCAGCTCTGGAAACACCATATATTTT	CASSLGQGRRFSSGNTIYF	NA	NA	TRBV5-1	TRBJ1-3	19
TGTGCCAGCAGCCAAGGGGTCGAGCAGTACTTC	CASSQGVEQYF	NA	NA	TRBV14	TRBJ2-7	11
TGCGCCAGCACCCCCGGACTAACCGGGGACAGTGAGCAGTTCTTC	CASTPGLTGDSEQFF	NA	NA	TRBV4-3	TRBJ2-1	15
TGTGCCAGCAGCTCTCGTCCCGGACAGGGGAACACTGAAGCTTTCTTT	CASSSRPGQGNTEAFF	few	TRBD1	TRBV7-2	TRBJ1-1	16
TGTGCCAGCAGCTTGGGGCTGGGAAATTCACCCCTCCACTTT	CASSLGLGNSPLHF	NA	NA	TRBV13	TRBJ1-6	14
TGTGCCAGCAGCCGTGGCGGGGGGGGAACCTACGAGCAGTACTTC	CASSRGGGGTYEQYF	NA	TRBD2	TRBV11-2	TRBJ2-7	15
TGTGCCAGTAGTAGGCAAGGGGCACGGGGAAACACCATATATTTT	CASSRQGARGNTIYF	NA	NA	TRBV19	TRBJ1-3	15
TGCGCCAGCAGACAGGGGGGGTACCAAGAGACCCAGTACTTC	CASRQGGYQETQYF	NA	NA	TRBV5-1	TRBJ2-5	14
TGTGCCAGCAGTTTATCGAGAGGTAACGGGGAGCTGTTTTTT	CASSLSRGNGELFF	NA	NA	TRBV27	TRBJ2-2	14
TGTGCCAGTACAGAGGGGGCGATAACTTACACTGAAGCTTTCTTT	CASTEGAITYTEAFF	NA	TRBD1	TRBV19	TRBJ1-1	15
TGTGCCAGCAGCTCCACTAGGGGTCCTAACTATGGCTACACCTTC	CASSSTRGPNYGYTF	once	NA	TRBV5-6	TRBJ1-2	15
TGTGCCAGCAGCTTGGGGGCAGCTGCCTACGAGCAGTACTTC	CASSLGAAAYEQYF	NA	NA	TRBV5-6	TRBJ2-7	14
TGTGCCAGCAGCCCACAAGGGGCCCCCTACAATGAGCAGTTCTTC	CASSPQGAPYNEQFF	NA	NA	TRBV7-9	TRBJ2-1	15
TGCGCCAGCAGCCAGGAAGTTTCGGGGGGGCCCCAGCATTTT	CASSQEVSGGPQHF	NA	NA	TRBV4-3	TRBJ1-5	14
TGTGCCAGCAGCTTAGCGGTGGGGGGGAACACTGAAGCTTTCTTT	CASSLAVGGNTEAFF	NA	NA	TRBV7-8	TRBJ1-1	15
TGTGCCAGCTCATACAATTCGGCCCAGCTCAGTAATGAAAAACTGTTTTTT	CASSYNSAQLSNEKLFF	NA	NA	TRBV18	TRBJ1-4	17
TGTGCCATCAGTGAGCGGACAGGGCAAGGACAGCCCCAGCATTTT	CAISERTGQGQPQHF	NA	TRBD1	TRBV10-3	TRBJ1-5	15
TGTGCCAGCAGTCCATCCGGCTACGGAGCGGGGGGCACAGATACGCAGTATTTT	CASSPSGYGAGGTDTQYF	NA	TRBD2	TRBV27	TRBJ2-3	18
TGTGCCAGCAGCCCCGGAGGAAGCAATCAGCCCCAGCATTTT	CASSPGGSNQPQHF	NA	NA	TRBV6-6	TRBJ1-5	14
TGTGCCAGTAGTATACAGGGAGTGAACACTGAAGCTTTCTTT	CASSIQGVNTEAFF	NA	NA	TRBV19	TRBJ1-1	14
TGTGCCAGCAGTTTGGCGGGCTATGGCTACACCTTC	CASSLAGYGYTF	NA	NA	TRBV6-5	TRBJ1-2	12
TGTGCCAGTAATCTACCGAACACTGAAGCTTTCTTT	CASNLPNTEAFF	NA	NA	TRBV7-2	TRBJ1-1	12
TGCGCCAGCAGCTTGCCGAAGGGGACAGGCAACACTGAAGCTTTCTTT	CASSLPKGTGNTEAFF	NA	TRBD1	TRBV5-1	TRBJ1-1	16
TGTGCCAGCAGCTTAGGAGCGGGGGGTTTTAATGAGCAGTTCTTC	CASSLGAGGFNEQFF	NA	TRBD2	TRBV7-6	TRBJ2-1	15
TGTGCCAGTAGTATCGGACAGGGAAGGAGTACAGATACGCAGTATTTT	CASSIGQGRSTDTQYF	NA	TRBD1	TRBV19	TRBJ2-3	16
TGTGCCAGCAGGTCTGGACAGCACCAAGAGACCCAGTACTTC	CASRSGQHQETQYF	few	NA	TRBV6-1	TRBJ2-5	14
TGTGCCAGCAGTTACCTGGGTAATCAGCCCCAGCATTTT	CASSYLGNQPQHF	once	NA	TRBV6-6	TRBJ1-5	13
TGCAGTGCTAGTACCCATGAGCAGTTCTTC	CSASTHEQFF	NA	NA	TRBV20-1	TRBJ2-1	10
TGCGCCAGCAGCGGAAGGGGTCGGGATGGCTACACCTTC	CASSGRGRDGYTF	once	NA	TRBV5-1	TRBJ1-2	13
TGTGCCTGGGCAACGGAAAAGGGAATGTACACCGGGGAGCTGTTTTTT	CAWATEKGMYTGELFF	NA	NA	TRBV30	TRBJ2-2	16
TGTGCCAGCAGCCAAGAGGGACAGAACAATCAGCCCCAGCATTTT	CASSQEGQNNQPQHF	NA	TRBD1	TRBV4-2	TRBJ1-5	15
TGTGCCAGCAGTTCAGCCGGGACTATCTCCACCGGGGAGCTGTTTTTT	CASSSAGTISTGELFF	NA	TRBD2	TRBV11-3	TRBJ2-2	16
TGTGCCAGCAGGCCGTTCTTAACACCTAGCAATCAGCCCCAGCATTTT	CASRPFLTPSNQPQHF	NA	NA	TRBV2	TRBJ1-5	16
TGTGCCAGCAGCTTAGGGGGGACTACTAAAGAGACCCAGTACTTC	CASSLGGTTKETQYF	NA	TRBD2	TRBV7-8	TRBJ2-5	15
TGTGCCAGCAGCCGTATGAGGGACGCCCACTCCTACGAGCAGTACTTC	CASSRMRDAHSYEQYF	NA	NA	TRBV21-1	TRBJ2-7	16
TGTGCCAGCACCCGAGGGGATACTCAGCCCCAGCATTTT	CASTRGDTQPQHF	NA	NA	TRBV19	TRBJ1-5	13
TGTGCCAGCAGTTACGGGGAGTTAAGCGAGCAGTACTTC	CASSYGELSEQYF	NA	NA	TRBV6-5	TRBJ2-7	13
TGTGCCAGCAGCTATCGGACAGGGAGCCATGGCTACACCTTC	CASSYRTGSHGYTF	NA	TRBD1	TRBV7-8	TRBJ1-2	14
TGTGCCAGCAGCGTAGGGACTAGCAGAAACATTCAGTACTTC	CASSVGTSRNIQYF	NA	TRBD2	TRBV9	TRBJ2-4	14
TGTGCCACCAGCAGAGATTACGATGAGCAGTTCTTC	CATSRDYDEQFF	few	NA	TRBV15	TRBJ2-1	12
TGTGCCAGCACCCGAGCCCCGAAGGACTACACCTTC	CASTRAPKDYTF	once	NA	TRBV27	TRBJ1-2	12